The 27 T cell receptor beta chains below come from one sample, sequenced in a study of blood T cell repertoires in COVID-19. The data were produced by immunoSEQ multiplex PCR, yet TCRdb's version contains in-frame clones alone and is incomplete. Altogether 77,000 or so clones are present, 85% to 90% being singletons, with the ten largest covering approximately 4.8%. Sequenced material: peripheral blood. Receptors were obtained from a man aged 80 or over with acute or convalescent COVID-19.

This chain connects TRBV7-2 to TRBJ2-3; possibly TRBD1 for D (6 bases). V lost 6 bases, J lost 2 bases, and 9 bases lay in between. This CDR3 has 13 residues. Germline CDR1 is SGHTA and CDR2 is FQGNSA. The CDR3 region has the DNA TGTGCCAGCAGTCGACAGGTCACAGATACGCAGTATTTT. This encodes CASSRQVTDTQYF.

The V and J genes are TRBV6-2 or TRBV6-3 and TRBJ2-3; weak D call: TRBD2 (5 bases). Germline CDR1 and CDR2: MNHEY and SVGEGT. The V end lost 2 bases, the J end lost 2 bases, and 14 bases lay between the germline ends. This CDR3 contains 16 residues. The CDR3 region is CASSYGGADPTDTQYF. The CDR3 nucleotides read TGTGCCAGCAGTTACGGTGGAGCGGACCCCACAGATACGCAGTATTTT.

This sequence joins TRBV6-2 or TRBV6-3 and TRBJ2-5, with 7 bases that match TRBD1. This CDR3 has 15 amino acids. Germline CDR1 MNHEY, CDR2 SVGEGT. Trimming took 5 bases from V and 2 from J; bases not matched to a gene: 8. The CDR3 sequence is CASSTGTASQETQYF. The DNA of the CDR3 is TGTGCCAGCAGTACCGGGACAGCTTCACAAGAGACCCAGTACTTC.

A single count supports this clone. The chain joins TRBV11-2 to TRBJ1-2; 7 positions agree with TRBD1. With V trimmed by 6 bases and J by 6 bases, 13 bases remained unmatched. The germline V gene has CDR1 SGHAT and CDR2 FQNNGV. The CDR3 sequence is 15 residues long. The CDR3 bases are TGTGCCAGCAGGGACCGGGACAGACGAGCGGATGGCTACACCTTC. Translating gives CASRDRDRRADGYTF.

This clone has only one observation. The chain is built from TRBV7-3 and TRBJ2-7, with 7 nucleotides matching TRBD1. CDR3 length: 16 amino acids. Looked up from germline, CDR1 is SGHTA and CDR2 is FQGTGA. The V and J ends lost 5 bases and 1 base, in that order; junction bases with no gene match: 11. The CDR3 protein is CASSDPRDSPSYEQYF. CDR3 bases: TGTGCCAGCAGCGACCCCCGGGACAGCCCTTCCTACGAGCAGTACTTC.

This chain uses TRBV21-1 with TRBJ1-1. TRBV21-1 is labeled a pseudogene. The CDR3 consists of 14 residues. CDR3 in amino acids: CASSGWGENGEAFF. CDR3 nucleotide sequence: TGTGCCAGCAGTGGATGGGGGGAGAATGGTGAAGCTTTCTTT.

The chain uses TRBV10-1 and TRBJ2-7, with 9 positions matching TRBD1. Germline loops: CDR1 WNHNN, CDR2 SYGVQD (reference sequence). The V and J ends lost 3 bases and 6 bases, in that order; junction bases with no gene match: 9. CDR3 length: 15 amino acids. The CDR3 is CASSDGGTGLGEQYF. For the CDR3, the DNA is TGCGCCAGCAGTGACGGCGGGACAGGGCTAGGCGAGCAGTACTTC.

This rearrangement joins TRBV18 to TRBJ2-4; TRBD2 matches 14 bases. J was trimmed by 3 bases and V by 4 bases; bases with no gene match: 8. Germline V CDR1 and CDR2: KGHSH, LQKENI. The CDR3 loop spans 18 amino acids. This chain's CDR3 is CASSLTTSGGADKNIQYF. The CDR3 DNA sequence: TGTGCCAGCTCACTTACGACTAGCGGGGGGGCCGACAAAAACATTCAGTACTTC.

The genes are TRBV9 and TRBJ1-1, with D unresolved. V was cut by 4 bases and J by 1 base, with 8 bases left in between. Per the germline V gene, CDR1 is SGDLS and CDR2 is YYNGEE. The CDR3 is 13 residues long. CDR3 sequence (DNA): TGTGCCAGCAGCCCCGACTCGAACACTGAAGCTTTCTTT. Translated, it gives CASSPDSNTEAFF. Based on the CDR3 plus reference TRBV9 and TRBJ1-1, the full variable domain is DSGVTQTPKHLITATGQRVTLRCSPRSGDLSVYWYQQSLDQGLQFLIQYYNGEERAKGNILERFSAQQFPDLHSELNLSSLELGDSALYFCASSPDSNTEAFFGQGTRLTVV.

V gene TRBV5-1 combines with J gene TRBJ2-2, with 10 nucleotides matching TRBD1. The CDR3 sequence is 16 residues long. Germline assignment: CDR1 SGHRS and CDR2 YFSETQ. Losses at the gene ends were 0 bases for V and 3 bases for J; bases not matched to a gene: 2. The CDR3 DNA sequence: TGCGCCAGCAGCTTGGGACAGGGGGCCTACACCGGGGAGCTGTTTTTT. Encoded protein: CASSLGQGAYTGELFF.

The V call is TRBV6-1, the J call TRBJ1-4; possibly TRBD1 for D (6 bases). Trimming cost V 0 bases and J 8 bases, with 13 bases left between them. This CDR3 region has 15 residues. Germline CDR1 reads MNHNS; CDR2 reads SASEGT. In DNA, the CDR3 is TGTGCCAGCAGTGAAGCCCAGGGGTTACGGGAAAAACTGTTTTTT. Translated, it gives CASSEAQGLREKLFF.

The table lists this clone with a few counts. The chain has TRBV6-5 and TRBJ2-7, with 9 bases lining up with TRBD1. The CDR3 runs 15 residues. V trimming: 1 base; J trimming: 3 bases; junction bases outside the gene matches: 4. CDR1 is MNHEY, CDR2 SVGAGI, per germline. This CDR3 is CASSYWGQGSYEQYF. CDR3 bases: TGTGCCAGCAGTTACTGGGGACAGGGAAGCTACGAGCAGTACTTC.

In its sample, this clone was seen once. The chain couples TRBV6-5 to TRBJ2-7, with no clear D. The V gene lost 7 bases and the J gene lost 1 base, with 8 bases spanning the gap. This CDR3 region has 12 residues. The germline gives CDR1 MNHEY, CDR2 SVGAGI. CDR3 region: CASTAVSYEQYF. CDR3 in DNA: TGTGCCAGCACTGCGGTATCCTACGAGCAGTACTTC.

The chain uses TRBV5-1 and TRBJ2-1, with no clear D. Germline V gene lookup returns CDR1 SGHRS and CDR2 YFSETQ. V was pared by 3 bases and J by 3 bases, with 10 bases between. The CDR3 sequence is 14 residues long. CDR3: CASSSGGYYNEQFF. CDR3 in DNA: TGCGCCAGCAGCTCCGGCGGATACTACAATGAGCAGTTCTTC.

V usage is TRBV19 and J usage is TRBJ1-5; perhaps TRBD1 as D (5 bases). This CDR3 is built from 16 residues. The germline CDR1 and CDR2 sequences are LNHDA and SQIVND (reference sequence). Trimming took 5 bases from V and 5 from J, leaving 19 bases between them. CDR3 protein: CASSAWLAGLDQPQHF. DNA for the CDR3: TGTGCCAGTAGTGCTTGGTTGGCAGGGTTGGATCAGCCCCAGCATTTT. Variable domain in full (rest from reference TRBV19 and TRBJ1-5): DGGITQSPKYLFRKEGQNVTLSCEQNLNHDAMYWYRQDPGQGLRLIYYSQIVNDFQKGDIAEGYSVSREKKESFPLTVTSAQKNPTAFYLCASSAWLAGLDQPQHFGDGTRLSIL.

This chain uses TRBV18 with TRBJ2-3; TRBD2 agrees at 12 bases. J gave up 2 bases and V 2 bases, and 5 bases lay outside the gene matches. There are 17 residues in the CDR3. CDR1 is KGHSH, CDR2 LQKENI, per germline. The CDR3 nucleotides read TGTGCCAGCTCACCATGGACTAGCGGGACAGACACAGATACGCAGTATTTT. This gives the protein CASSPWTSGTDTDTQYF.

V usage is TRBV7-2 and J usage is TRBJ2-4; 7 positions match TRBD1. The CDR3 spans 16 residues. With V trimmed by 1 base and J by 0 bases, 3 bases remained unmatched. Per germline, CDR1 SGHTA and CDR2 FQGNSA. Here the CDR3 DNA reads TGTGCCAGCAGCTTAGGGACAGGTCGAGCCAAAAACATTCAGTACTTC. As protein: CASSLGTGRAKNIQYF.

The chain links TRBV5-4 to TRBJ1-1, with TRBD1 identical over 12 bases. Germline CDR1 and CDR2: SGHNT and YYREEE (reference sequence). The CDR3 contains 16 residues. V shed 4 bases, J shed 6 bases, and the junction held 10 bases outside the gene matches. The CDR3 nucleotides read TGTGCCAGCAGCCCCGGGACAGGGGGCGCGTCCGCTGAAGCTTTCTTT. This translates into CASSPGTGGASAEAFF.

The rearrangement uses TRBV18 and TRBJ2-5; 7 bases are a match to TRBD1. CDR3 size: 14 residues. Germline CDR1 reads KGHSH; CDR2 reads LQKENI. Unmatched junction bases numbered 7, after V lost 5 bases and J lost 4 bases. CDR3 sequence: CASSSRQGGETQYF. The DNA for the CDR3 is TGTGCCAGCTCAAGTCGACAGGGCGGAGAGACCCAGTACTTC.

For the CDR3, the DNA is TGCGCCAGCAGCTACGGACAGGAGCAGGGGGATGAAAAACTGTTTTTT. Translation: CASSYGQEQGDEKLFF. The J gene is TRBJ1-4, the V gene TRBV5-1, with 7 nucleotides matching TRBD1. The ends lost 3 bases at V and 6 bases at J; junction bases unmatched: 11. Looked up from germline, CDR1 is SGHRS and CDR2 is YFSETQ. The CDR3 is made up of 16 amino acids.

The chain joins TRBV7-2 to TRBJ2-5; 12 nucleotides match TRBD2. This CDR3 contains 15 residues. The J segment lost 4 bases and the V segment lost 3 bases, leaving 3 bases of the junction unmatched. The germline gives CDR1 SGHTA, CDR2 FQGNSA. The CDR3 bases are TGTGCCAGCAGCTTGCTAGCGGGAGGGGTAGAGACCCAGTACTTC. It encodes CASSLLAGGVETQYF.

The J gene is TRBJ2-1, the V gene TRBV4-3; TRBD2 agrees at 11 bases. Germline CDR1 is LGHNA and CDR2 is YSLEER. J lost 7 bases, V lost 0 bases, and 8 bases had no gene match. The CDR3 loop spans 17 amino acids. The CDR3 coding sequence is TGCGCCAGCAGCCAAGAACGAGCACTAGCGGGGGTTAATGAGCAGTTCTTC. The encoded protein is CASSQERALAGVNEQFF.

The chain employs TRBV18 and TRBJ2-3; TRBD1 agrees at 7 bases. The CDR3 spans 13 residues. The V gene's germline CDR1 is KGHSH and CDR2 LQKENI. J was trimmed by 3 bases and V by 3 bases; bases with no gene match: 0. CDR3 region: CASSPTGTDTQYF. As DNA, the CDR3 is TGTGCCAGCTCACCGACAGGGACAGATACGCAGTATTTT.

The rearrangement links TRBV27 to TRBJ1-6; the match to TRBD1 covers 9 bases. Per the germline V gene, CDR1 is MNHEY and CDR2 is SMNVEV (reference sequence). After removal of 3 bases from V and 10 bases from J, the junction contained 4 bases not matched to a gene. The CDR3 runs 14 residues. This CDR3 reads CASSFGQGNSPLHF. In DNA form, the CDR3 reads TGTGCCAGCAGTTTCGGACAGGGGAACTCACCCCTCCACTTT.

The rearrangement links TRBV9 to TRBJ2-5; 11 nucleotides align to TRBD2. V was pared by 3 bases and J by 4 bases, with 5 bases of the junction left unmatched. The CDR3 has 15 amino acids. In germline, CDR1 is SGDLS, CDR2 YYNGEE. CDR3 DNA sequence: TGTGCCAGCAGCGCCCTAGCGGGGGGAACAGAGACCCAGTACTTC. Its translation is CASSALAGGTETQYF.

The chain is built from TRBV3-1 (or the pseudogene TRBV3-2) and TRBJ2-7, with D perhaps TRBD1 (6 bases). The germline CDR1 and CDR2 sequences are LGHDT and YNNKEL (reference sequence). Trimming left V 1 base short and J 6 bases short, with 10 bases between. The CDR3 has 13 amino acids. This CDR3 reads CASSQGDKTEQYF. DNA for the CDR3: TGTGCCAGCAGCCAAGGGGACAAGACCGAGCAGTACTTC.

This chain uses TRBV7-6 with TRBJ1-5, with D possibly matching TRBD1 (5 bases). Trimming pared 5 bases from V and 1 base from J, leaving 9 bases between. CDR1 is SGHVS, CDR2 FNYEAQ, per germline. The CDR3 length is 14 residues. CDR3 in DNA: TGTGCCAGCAGCCCGGGGGGGAGCAATCAGCCCCAGCATTTT. It codes for CASSPGGSNQPQHF.